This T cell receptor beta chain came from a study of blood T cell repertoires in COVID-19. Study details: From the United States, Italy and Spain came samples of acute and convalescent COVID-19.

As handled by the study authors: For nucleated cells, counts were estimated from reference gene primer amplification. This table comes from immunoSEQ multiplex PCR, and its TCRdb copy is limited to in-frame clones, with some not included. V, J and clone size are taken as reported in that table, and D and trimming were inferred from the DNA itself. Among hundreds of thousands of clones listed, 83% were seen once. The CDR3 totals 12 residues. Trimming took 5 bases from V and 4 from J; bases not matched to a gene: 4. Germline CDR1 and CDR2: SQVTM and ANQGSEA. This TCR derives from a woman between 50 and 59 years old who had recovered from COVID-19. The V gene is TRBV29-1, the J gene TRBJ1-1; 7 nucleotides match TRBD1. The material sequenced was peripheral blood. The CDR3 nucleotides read TGCAGCGTTCATCAGGGGGGCACTGAAGCTTTCTTT. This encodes CSVHQGGTEAFF.